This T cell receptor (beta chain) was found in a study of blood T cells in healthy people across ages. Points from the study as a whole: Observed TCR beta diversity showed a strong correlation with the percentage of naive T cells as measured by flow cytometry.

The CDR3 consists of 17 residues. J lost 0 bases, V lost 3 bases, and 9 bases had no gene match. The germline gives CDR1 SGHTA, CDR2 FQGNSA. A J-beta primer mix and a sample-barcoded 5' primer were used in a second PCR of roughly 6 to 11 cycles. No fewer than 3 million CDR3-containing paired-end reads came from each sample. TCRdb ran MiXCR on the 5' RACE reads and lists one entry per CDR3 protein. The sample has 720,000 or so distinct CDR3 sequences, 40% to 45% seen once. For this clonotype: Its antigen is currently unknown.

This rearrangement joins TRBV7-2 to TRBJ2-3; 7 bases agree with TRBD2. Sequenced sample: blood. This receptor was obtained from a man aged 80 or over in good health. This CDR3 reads CASSFPRGAGSTDTQYF. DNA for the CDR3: TGTGCCAGCAGCTTCCCCCGGGGAGCGGGGAGCACAGATACGCAGTATTTT.